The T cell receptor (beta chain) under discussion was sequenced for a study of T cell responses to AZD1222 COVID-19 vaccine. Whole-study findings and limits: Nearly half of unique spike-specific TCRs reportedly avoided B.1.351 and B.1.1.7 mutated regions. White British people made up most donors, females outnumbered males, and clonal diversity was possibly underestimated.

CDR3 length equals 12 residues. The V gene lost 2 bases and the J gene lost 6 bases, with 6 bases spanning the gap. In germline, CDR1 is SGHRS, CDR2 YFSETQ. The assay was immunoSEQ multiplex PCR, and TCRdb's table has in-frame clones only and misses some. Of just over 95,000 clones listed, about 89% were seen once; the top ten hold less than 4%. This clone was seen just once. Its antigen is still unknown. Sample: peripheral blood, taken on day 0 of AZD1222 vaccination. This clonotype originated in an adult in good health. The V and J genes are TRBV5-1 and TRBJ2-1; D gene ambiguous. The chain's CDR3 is CASSLTSNEQFF. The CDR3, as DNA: TGCGCCAGCAGCTTAACATCCAATGAGCAGTTCTTC.